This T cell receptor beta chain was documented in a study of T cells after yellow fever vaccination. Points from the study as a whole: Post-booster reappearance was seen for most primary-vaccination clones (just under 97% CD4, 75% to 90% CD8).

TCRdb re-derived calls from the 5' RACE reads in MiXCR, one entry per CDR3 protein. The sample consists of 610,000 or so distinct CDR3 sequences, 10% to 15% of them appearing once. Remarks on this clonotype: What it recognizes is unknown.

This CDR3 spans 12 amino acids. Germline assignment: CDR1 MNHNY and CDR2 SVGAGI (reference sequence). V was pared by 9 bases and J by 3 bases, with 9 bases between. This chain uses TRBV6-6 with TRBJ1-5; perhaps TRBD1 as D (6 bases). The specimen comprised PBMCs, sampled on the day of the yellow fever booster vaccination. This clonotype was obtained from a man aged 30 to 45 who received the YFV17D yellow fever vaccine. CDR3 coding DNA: TGTGCCAGTGGGGACACCAATCAGCCCCAGCATTTT. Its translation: CASGDTNQPQHF.